This T cell receptor beta chain comes out of a study of cytotoxic CD8 clonotypes in ibrutinib-treated CLL. Here immunoSEQ multiplex PCR was the method, and the copy in TCRdb shows in-frame clones only, minus some. The sample yields nearly 300,000 clones, around 76% seen once. The starting material was PBMCs, obtained at disease progression, from a patient treated with ibrutinib. The TCR comes from a human donor with chronic lymphocytic leukemia.

The CDR3 DNA is TGTGCCAGCAGCGTAAGGGACCGGAGCCCAGAGACCCAGTACTTC. It yields the protein CASSVRDRSPETQYF. V gene TRBV9 combines with J gene TRBJ2-5; D is possibly TRBD1 or TRBD2 (5 bases each). The length of the CDR3 is 15 residues. Germline CDR1 is SGDLS and CDR2 is YYNGEE. V gave up 1 base and J gave up 4 bases, with 14 bases separating them.